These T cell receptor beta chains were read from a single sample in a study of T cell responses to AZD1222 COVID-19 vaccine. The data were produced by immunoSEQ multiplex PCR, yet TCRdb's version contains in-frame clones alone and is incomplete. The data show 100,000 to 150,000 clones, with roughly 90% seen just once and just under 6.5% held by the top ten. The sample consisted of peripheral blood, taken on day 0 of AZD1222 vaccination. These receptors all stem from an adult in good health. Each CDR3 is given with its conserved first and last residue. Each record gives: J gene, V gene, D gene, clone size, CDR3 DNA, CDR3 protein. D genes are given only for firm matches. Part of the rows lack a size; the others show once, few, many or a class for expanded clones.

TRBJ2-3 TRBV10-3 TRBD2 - TGTGCCATCAAAAGAAGCGGGGGGGCCACAGATACGCAGTATTTT CAIKRSGGATDTQYF
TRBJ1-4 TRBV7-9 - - TGTGCCAGCAGCCCGATGCGGGGGGCGCAAGATGAAAAACTGTTTTTT CASSPMRGAQDEKLFF
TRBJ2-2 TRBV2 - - TGTGCCAGCAGTGATCCACCGGGGAAGCTGTTTTTT CASSDPPGKLFF
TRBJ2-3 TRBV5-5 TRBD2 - TGTGCCAGCAGCTTGACTAGCGGGGATGGTACGCAGTATTTT CASSLTSGDGTQYF
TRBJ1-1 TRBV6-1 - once TGTGCCAGCAGTGAACAGCTGATGAACACTGAAGCTTTCTTT CASSEQLMNTEAFF
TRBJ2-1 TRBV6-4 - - TGTGCCAGCAGTGACCCCAAGGGACTCCAGCGATACAATGAGCAGTTCTTC CASSDPKGLQRYNEQFF
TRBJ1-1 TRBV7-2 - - TGTGCCAGCAGCCCCGTTGGTACTGAAGCTTTCTTT CASSPVGTEAFF
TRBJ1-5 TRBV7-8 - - TGTGCCAGCAGCTTAGCAGAGGGAGGGTTAGGTCAGCCCCAGCATTTT CASSLAEGGLGQPQHF
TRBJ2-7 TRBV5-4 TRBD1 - TGTGCCAGCAGCCCTAGGGGACAGGGGGCCTACGAGCAGTACTTC CASSPRGQGAYEQYF
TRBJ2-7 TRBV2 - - TGTGCCAGCAGTGAAGCCTCGATAATAACAGGAGGCGAGCAGTACTTC CASSEASIITGGEQYF
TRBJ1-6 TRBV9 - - TGTGCCAGCAGCGTAGCTGCGGGGGCGGATTCACCCCTCCACTTT CASSVAAGADSPLHF
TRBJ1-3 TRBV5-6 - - TGTGCCAGCAGCTTGGAACAGCCTGGAAACACCATATATTTT CASSLEQPGNTIYF
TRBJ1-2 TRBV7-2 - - TGTGCCAGCAGCTTAGCGGCGGGGGGGCGCGGCTATGGCTACACCTTC CASSLAAGGRGYGYTF
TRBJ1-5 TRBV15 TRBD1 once TGTGCCACCGGGACAGGGGGCTATAATCAGCCCCAGCATTTT CATGTGGYNQPQHF
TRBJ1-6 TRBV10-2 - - TGCGCCAGCAGGGATGGACACGGTAATTCACCCCTCCACTTT CASRDGHGNSPLHF
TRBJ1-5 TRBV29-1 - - TGCAGCGCGGGGGGGGGCTTCGATCAGCCCCAGCATTTT CSAGGGFDQPQHF
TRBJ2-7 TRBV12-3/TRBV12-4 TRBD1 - TGTGCCAGTGGGACAGGGTTGAACGAGCAGTACTTC CASGTGLNEQYF
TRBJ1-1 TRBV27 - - TGTGCCAGCAGTTTAACGTCAGAAACTGAAGCTTTCTTT CASSLTSETEAFF
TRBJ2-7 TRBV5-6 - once TGTGCCAGCAGCTTGCAGGGGACATCCTTTTTGTACTTC CASSLQGTSFLYF
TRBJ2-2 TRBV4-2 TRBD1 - TGTGCCAGCAGCCAAGATAAGGACAGGGTTGGTACCGGGGAGCTGTTTTTT CASSQDKDRVGTGELFF
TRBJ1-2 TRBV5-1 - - TGCGCCAGCAGCCTCCCACTTACTAACTATGGCTACACCTTC CASSLPLTNYGYTF
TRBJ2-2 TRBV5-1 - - TGCGCCAGCAGCCCAGGACATAACACCGGGGAGCTGTTTTTT CASSPGHNTGELFF
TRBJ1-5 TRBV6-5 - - TGTGCCAGCAGTTACTCGGGGGCAAGCAATCAGCCCCAGCATTTT CASSYSGASNQPQHF
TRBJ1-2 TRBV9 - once TGTGCCAGCAGCGTATCAGGAGGGGAAATAGATGGCTACACCTTC CASSVSGGEIDGYTF
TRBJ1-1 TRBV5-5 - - TGTGCCAGCAGTTTCCAGCAACTTGAAGCTTTCTTT CASSFQQLEAFF
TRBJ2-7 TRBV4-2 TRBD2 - TGTGCCAGCAGCCGAGAACTAGCGGGGGGTGTCTACGAGCAGTACTTC CASSRELAGGVYEQYF
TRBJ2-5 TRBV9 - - TGTGCCAGCAGCGTAGCGCTAGCGGAGACCCAGTACTTC CASSVALAETQYF
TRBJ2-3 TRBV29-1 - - TGCAGCGGTAGCTATAGGTTCACAGATACGCAGTATTTT CSGSYRFTDTQYF
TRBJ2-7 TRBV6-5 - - TGTGCCAGCAGTTACAGGGGATTGTCCTACGAGCAGTACTTC CASSYRGLSYEQYF
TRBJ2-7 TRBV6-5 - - TGTGCCAGCAGCCCCCAGGGGTTCAACGAGCAGTACTTC CASSPQGFNEQYF
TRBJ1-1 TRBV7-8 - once TGTGCCAGCAGCTCCGGAGGTCGAGCAGCTTTCTTT CASSSGGRAAFF
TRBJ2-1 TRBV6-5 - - TGTGCCAGCAGTCTTGCGGGGCCGTACAATGAGCAGTTCTTC CASSLAGPYNEQFF
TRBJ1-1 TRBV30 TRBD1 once TGTGCCTGGAGTGTACTCCCAGGGGGGACTGAAGCTTTCTTT CAWSVLPGGTEAFF
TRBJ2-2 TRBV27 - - TGTGCCAGCAGTTTAAGGACCGGGGAGCTGTTTTTT CASSLRTGELFF
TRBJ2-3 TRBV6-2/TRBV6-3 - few TGTGCCAGCAGTCCGCGGACTATCACAGATACGCAGTATTTT CASSPRTITDTQYF
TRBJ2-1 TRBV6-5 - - TGTGCCAGCAGTTACTTCGGTGATGAGCAGTTCTTC CASSYFGDEQFF
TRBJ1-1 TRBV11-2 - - TGTGCCAGCAGCTTAGATGGGGCGGCGAACACTGAAGCTTTCTTT CASSLDGAANTEAFF
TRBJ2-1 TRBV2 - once TGTGCCAGCAGTGAATCCTCCGGGTCCCTCCTTTACAATGAGCAGTTCTTC CASSESSGSLLYNEQFF
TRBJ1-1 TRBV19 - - TGTGCCAGTAGTATTAAAGGCCGGGGTACTGAAGCTTTCTTT CASSIKGRGTEAFF
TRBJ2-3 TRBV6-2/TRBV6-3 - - TGTGCCAGCAGCCCCACCAATCCAGATACGCAGTATTTT CASSPTNPDTQYF
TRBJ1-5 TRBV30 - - TGTGCCTGGAGTGAGGACGGGGATCAGCCCCAGCATTTT CAWSEDGDQPQHF
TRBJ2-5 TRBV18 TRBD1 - TGTGCCAGCTCAGTCGACAGGGGCGAGACCCAGTACTTC CASSVDRGETQYF
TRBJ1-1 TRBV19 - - TGTGCCAGTAGTATAGATGGGTGGGGGCGGAACCCTGAAGCTTTCTTT CASSIDGWGRNPEAFF
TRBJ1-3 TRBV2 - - TGTGCCAGCAGTGGAACAGGGACAACTGGAAACACCATATATTTT CASSGTGTTGNTIYF
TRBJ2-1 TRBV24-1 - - TGTGCCACCCAAGAAGGGCATGAGCAGTTCTTC CATQEGHEQFF